Reported below is one T cell receptor beta chain. This clonotype was picked up a small number of times. Its antigen is still unknown. The input lacks base qualities; no much larger clone sits a single base away. The sample belongs to a study of T-cell memory formation after mild COVID-19 (dated by TCRdb to 2020 to 2023). Background for the entire study: Most TCR sequence clusters were specific to one of the two donors. Longitudinal TCRalpha and TCRbeta repertoire sequencing tracked T-cell clones expanding and contracting after mild COVID-19 in a couple of donors. The cohort was made up of two young adult volunteers, one female and one male, who were previously healthy.

Broad study findings and their caveats: Whether the second-wave clones peaking on day 37 were SARS-CoV-2 specific was not confirmed. Only a couple of mild cases were covered by the study, and larger cohorts that include severe cases with pre-infection samples were considered necessary. The detection of some responding clones in pre-infection memory suggests that pre-existing cross-reactive memory T cells joined the SARS-CoV-2 response. Contracting CD4+ clones appeared mostly in the CM and EM memory subsets, whereas CD8+ clones were enriched in EMRA. From day 15 to 85, contracting clones showed balanced CD4/CD8 phenotypes, whereas a second wave of clones that expanded from day 15 to 37 leaned towards CD4+.

CDR3 length: 9 amino acids, cysteine to phenylalanine. Left in the record is the CDR3 DNA by itself, 27 bases read in frame from the first base. The sample was run on an Illumina NovaSeq 6000. cDNA libraries for TCRalpha and TCRbeta were prepared by 5'RACE using constant-segment primers, with sample barcodes and unique molecular identifiers added. RNA was extracted from every sample with Trizol reagent. The libraries were amplified in two PCR steps, and the second step added a second sample barcode and Illumina TruSeq adapters. Sequencing of the libraries was done on an Illumina NovaSeq, producing 2 x 150 bp paired-end reads. In the original analysis: Demultiplexing of reads and collapsing into UMI-guided consensus sequences were performed with migec v1.2.7. Using mixcr v2.1.11, UMI consensuses were aligned to TRA and TRB V and J templates and then assembled into clonotypes. Expanded or contracted clonotypes were those called significant by both edgeR and NoisET, with noise models trained on biological replicates. For edgeR calls, the cutoffs were a false discovery rate-adjusted p below 0.01 and a log2 fold-change threshold of 1. As an exploratory analysis of dynamics, PCA with hierarchical clustering was applied to max-normalized trajectories of the 1000 most abundant clonotypes. Each responding clone was given a CD4 or CD8 phenotype based on the CD4+ and CD8+ repertoires, which had been sequenced separately. TCRdb's own reprocessing of the public reads used fastp at Q25 and MiXCR and kept productive beta chains. Merged by CDR3 protein, the rows form single entries marked with the most common genes and DNA. None of the V and J calls come from the authors' own analysis; TCRdb made them. This sample comprises 400,000 to 500,000 distinct CDR3 sequences, 20% to 25% of them detected only once. Around 9.5% of the sample is in the top ten clones.

Ficoll-Paque density gradient centrifugation was the method used to isolate PBMCs. The sequence is built from TRBV21-1 and TRBJ1-1. TRBV21-1 is a pseudogene segment. Sequencing was performed on PBMCs or a T cell subset sorted from them (not recorded which). This sequence was found in an adult woman who had mild COVID-19 (a few samples of this study predate the infection). The sample titles of this study are shuffled in the database, so cell type and time point are left out; the donor was told from shared clones. The DNA is TGTGCCAGCCTCACTGAAGCTTTCTTT. This codes for CASLTEAFF.